The next 5 T cell receptor beta chains were all read from a single sample in a study of T cell repertoires in cytomegalovirus infection (dated by TCRdb to between 2019 and 2020). Sequencing instrument: Illumina HiSeq 1500. Starting from the raw public reads, TCRdb applied fastp trimming at Q25, assembled clones with MiXCR and retained in-frame beta chains. Every distinct CDR3 protein forms one entry, paired with its most common genes and DNA. Here the sample has about 360,000 distinct CDR3 sequences; about 35% occur a single time. The ten biggest clones cover approximately 15% of the sample. The meaning of the sample's treatment or condition label: in vitro stimulation with specific CMV peptide epitopes to enrich CMV-specific T cells. Their antigens remain unidentified. The starting material was cultured PBMCs, obtained from culture after CMV antigen stimulation. Receptors were obtained from a human donor in good health (CMV status not recorded). Some clones in this sample may be carry-over from other donors' samples.

This clonotype has more than one count but fewer than ten. The CDR3 nucleotides are TGTGCCAGCAGCCCCACTAGCGGAGGCTCGGGCACCGGGGAGCTGTTTTTT. It translates to CASSPTSGGSGTGELFF. J is TRBJ2-2 and V is TRBV7-3, with 8 bases lining up with TRBD2. The CDR3 is 17 amino acids. The germline V gene encodes CDR1 SGHTA and CDR2 FQGTGA. J lost 4 bases, V lost 5 bases, and 12 bases had no gene match. The whole variable domain, remainder taken from reference TRBV7-3 and TRBJ2-2, is GAGVSQTPSNKVTEKGKYVELRCDPISGHTALYWYRQSLGQGPEFLIYFQGTGAADDSGLPNDRFFAVRPEGSVSTLKIQRTERGDSAVYLCASSPTSGGSGTGELFFGEGSRLTVL.

This chain uses TRBV20-1 with TRBJ1-4; D remains unclear. The V end lost 3 bases, the J end lost 8 bases, and 7 bases lay between the germline ends. Germline V gene data show CDR1 as DFQATT and CDR2 as SNEGSKA (reference sequence). The CDR3 is 11 amino acids. The CDR3 region has the DNA TGCAGTGCTAGTTCGGGGGAAAAACTGTTTTTT. Its translation is CSASSGEKLFF.

The chain recombines TRBV7-2 with TRBJ2-7; maybe TRBD2 (6 bases). The CDR3 length is 15 residues. Trimming left V 5 bases short and J 3 bases short, with 17 bases between. Germline lookup yields CDR1 SGHTA and CDR2 FQGNSA. The CDR3 nucleotides are TGTGCCAGCAGCCTCGCGACCGGGAGTATCTACGAGCAGTACTTC. Translation gives CASSLATGSIYEQYF.

This clonotype was detected ten times or more. CDR3 bases: TGTGCCAGCAGTCGAAGAGGGGGCAGGGGGCACTCCTACGAGCAGTACGTC. Translated, it gives CASSRRGGRGHSYEQYV. This chain links TRBV6-1 with TRBJ2-7, with 8 bases identical to TRBD1. The CDR3 has 17 amino acids. Looked up from germline, CDR1 is MNHNS and CDR2 is SASEGT. V lost 5 bases to trimming and J lost 0 bases; unmatched junction nucleotides: 12.

This clonotype appeared a few times. The chain is built from TRBV6-1 and TRBJ1-2; the match to TRBD1 covers 9 bases. V shed 6 bases, J shed 8 bases, and the junction held 10 bases outside the gene matches. Looked up from germline, CDR1 is MNHNS and CDR2 is SASEGT. This CDR3 region has 14 residues. CDR3 nucleotides: TGTGCCAGCAGCAAAACAGGGGGCGATTACGGCTACACCTTC. Protein product: CASSKTGGDYGYTF.